The 28 T cell receptor beta chains listed next were all sequenced from one sample in a study of T cells after yellow fever vaccination. TCRdb re-called the 5' RACE reads with MiXCR, one entry per CDR3 protein. Among some 52,000 distinct CDR3 sequences listed, around 6.7% were seen once. Sample: CD8+ T cells not binding an NS4B(214-222) dextramer, sorted from PBMCs, taken 45 days after the first yellow fever vaccination. The source of these receptors is a man between 18 and 35 years old who received the YFV17D yellow fever vaccine.

Concerning this clonotype itself: This clone may be a read error of a much larger clone one base away. V usage is TRBV7-8 and J usage is TRBJ1-1; weak D call: TRBD1 (5 bases). Germline loops: CDR1 SGHVS, CDR2 FQNEAQ. This CDR3 is 16 amino acids long. CDR3 residues: CASRRSPGRENNEAFF. The CDR3, as DNA: TGTGCCAGCAGGAGGAGTCCGGGACGGGAGAACAATGAAGCTTTCTTT.

This clonotype showed up many times. CDR3 amino acids: CASSHPFQDTQETQYF. CDR3 DNA: TGCGCCAGCAGCCATCCCTTTCAGGATACCCAAGAGACCCAGTACTTC. The chain is built from TRBV4-1 and TRBJ2-5; D uncertain. The V and J ends lost 3 bases and 1 base respectively, with 15 bases between them. CDR3 length equals 16 residues. CDR1 and CDR2 (germline): MGHRA, YSYEKL.

This clonotype was counted at least ten times. The chain has TRBV29-1 and TRBJ2-3; 7 bases are a match to TRBD1. This CDR3 has 14 amino acids. Germline V CDR1 and CDR2: SQVTM, ANQGSEA. The trim removed 6 bases at V and 2 bases at J, leaving 8 bases unmatched. CDR3 in amino acids: CSVSRDSNTDTQYF. In DNA form, the CDR3 reads TGCAGCGTATCACGGGACAGCAACACAGATACGCAGTATTTT.

This clonotype was detected many times. This rearrangement joins TRBV10-3 to TRBJ2-7; D is undetermined. The CDR3 loop spans 13 amino acids. The germline gives CDR1 ENHRY, CDR2 SYGVKD. The V end was cut by 3 bases, the J end by 2 bases, with 8 bases between. This chain's CDR3 is CAISDPGAYEQYF. The CDR3 DNA reads as TGTGCCATCAGTGACCCTGGGGCCTACGAGCAGTACTTC.

This clonotype was detected a few times. The V call is TRBV4-1, the J call TRBJ2-7; TRBD1 matches at 7 bases. Germline CDR1 reads MGHRA; CDR2 reads YSYEKL. The V gene end was trimmed by 4 bases and the J gene end by 3 bases; junction bases not matched to a gene: 6. This CDR3 region has 14 residues. In DNA, the CDR3 is TGCGCCAGCAGCCCGGGACAGTGGGACTACGAGCAGTACTTC. It translates to CASSPGQWDYEQYF.

This clonotype was recorded a few times. For the CDR3, the DNA is TGCAGTGCTAGCAACCCGGGACACCAATCCTACAATGAGCAGTTCTTC. This translates into CSASNPGHQSYNEQFF. The chain couples TRBV20-1 to TRBJ2-1; TRBD1 is a possible D gene (6 bases). Trimming took off 3 bases at V and 1 base at J, with 16 bases between the two ends. The germline V gene has CDR1 DFQATT and CDR2 SNEGSKA (reference sequence). The CDR3 consists of 16 residues.

In this sample, this clonotype turned up a few times. The chain uses TRBV29-1 and TRBJ2-2; 11 bases fit TRBD2. CDR3 size: 14 residues. Looked up from germline, CDR1 is SQVTM and CDR2 is ANQGSEA. V trimming: 6 bases; J trimming: 5 bases; junction bases outside the gene matches: 5. The CDR3 reads CSVVGTSGTGELFF. In DNA, the CDR3 is TGCAGCGTCGTAGGGACTAGCGGTACCGGGGAGCTGTTTTTT.

This clonotype came up a few times. The chain links TRBV9 to TRBJ2-2; tentative D call: TRBD2 (5 bases). Germline CDR1 is SGDLS and CDR2 is YYNGEE. V lost 4 bases to trimming and J lost 1 base, with 17 bases between them. The CDR3 loop spans 17 amino acids. In nucleotides, the CDR3 is TGTGCCAGCAGCCCCGATGTTGGGAGACAGAACACCGGGGAGCTGTTTTTT. Translating gives CASSPDVGRQNTGELFF. Together with reference TRBV9 and TRBJ2-2, the CDR3 gives the full variable domain: DSGVTQTPKHLITATGQRVTLRCSPRSGDLSVYWYQQSLDQGLQFLIQYYNGEERAKGNILERFSAQQFPDLHSELNLSSLELGDSALYFCASSPDVGRQNTGELFFGEGSRLTVL.

This clonotype was detected only a few times. The rearrangement uses TRBV29-1 and TRBJ1-2; 7 nucleotides align to TRBD1. Per germline, CDR1 SQVTM and CDR2 ANQGSEA. This CDR3 contains 12 residues. The ends lost 7 bases at V and 4 bases at J; junction bases unmatched: 6. CDR3 protein: CSARQGVYGYTF. In DNA form, the CDR3 reads TGCAGCGCAAGACAGGGCGTCTATGGCTACACCTTC.

The V and J genes are TRBV27 and TRBJ2-1, with D unresolved. The CDR3 extends over 13 amino acids. Germline V CDR1 and CDR2: MNHEY, SMNVEV (reference sequence). Trimming left V 6 bases short and J 8 bases short, with 14 bases between. The CDR3 coding sequence is TGTGCCAGCAGAATGGACCGAGGCGATGAGCAGTTCTTC. Amino acid sequence: CASRMDRGDEQFF.

The genes are TRBV12-3 or TRBV12-4 and TRBJ1-4; D possibly corresponds to TRBD1 (6 bases). CDR3 length equals 15 residues. Trimming removed 1 base from V and 8 bases from J, with 14 bases in between. DNA of the CDR3: TGTGCCAGCAGTTTAGTCTCCGGGGGCTGGGAAAAACTGTTTTTT. It is translated as CASSLVSGGWEKLFF.

This clonotype was seen more than once but under ten times. V is TRBV3-1 and J is TRBJ1-2; D is undetermined. Trimming took off 0 bases at V and 3 bases at J, with 11 bases between the two ends. The CDR3 runs 15 residues. Germline V gives CDR1 LGHDT, CDR2 YNNKEL (reference sequence). CDR3 coding DNA: TGTGCCAGCAGCCAAGAACCACATTTTGACTATGGCTACACCTTC. Its protein product is CASSQEPHFDYGYTF.

This clonotype was detected ten times or more. The chain is built from TRBV6-5 and TRBJ2-2; no clear D. CDR1 is MNHEY and CDR2 is SVGAGI in the germline V gene. V lost 2 bases and J 0 bases, leaving 4 bases between the germline ends. The CDR3 has 14 residues. In DNA, the CDR3 is TGTGCCAGCAGTTACGGCCCGAACACCGGGGAGCTGTTTTTT. Protein: CASSYGPNTGELFF.

This clonotype showed up many times. The chain couples TRBV29-1 to TRBJ1-1, with a tentative D call TRBD1 (6 bases). The CDR3 has 11 residues. Trimming took off 6 bases at V and 11 bases at J, with 16 bases between the two ends. Germline values: CDR1 SQVTM, CDR2 ANQGSEA. The CDR3: CSVAQGGRAFF. CDR3 in DNA: TGCAGCGTGGCCCAAGGGGGTAGGGCTTTCTTT.

Of note for this clonotype: This may be a read error: a much more frequent sequence differs by one nucleotide. This chain joins TRBV6-1 and TRBJ2-3, with no clear D. The germline V gene encodes CDR1 MNHNS and CDR2 SASEGT. This CDR3 contains 14 residues. The CDR3 loop is CATGVSAKPDAQYF. The DNA for the CDR3 is TGTGCCACCGGAGTCAGTGCGAAACCAGATGCGCAGTATTTT.

V usage is TRBV4-1 and J usage is TRBJ2-5; 11 nucleotides agree with TRBD1. Trimming took 2 bases from V and 4 from J; bases not matched to a gene: 6. Germline-derived CDR1 and CDR2 are MGHRA and YSYEKL. The CDR3 extends over 16 amino acids. The CDR3 loop reads CASSQPGQGVAETQYF. DNA of the CDR3: TGCGCCAGCAGCCAACCGGGACAGGGGGTTGCAGAGACCCAGTACTTC.

This clonotype appeared many times. CDR3 protein: CSARDQGLGDNSPLHF. The CDR3 coding sequence is TGCAGTGCTAGAGATCAAGGGTTGGGAGATAATTCACCCCTCCACTTT. The chain recombines TRBV20-1 with TRBJ1-6; D is unclear. The CDR3 spans 16 residues. The ends were cut back, 0 bases at V and 5 bases at J, with 14 bases in the middle. Germline values: CDR1 DFQATT, CDR2 SNEGSKA (reference sequence).

This clonotype was seen many times. This chain uses TRBV2 with TRBJ2-7, with D hard to call. The CDR3 runs to 15 residues. V lost 7 bases and J 5 bases, leaving 21 bases between the germline ends. Germline V lookup: CDR1 SNHLY, CDR2 FYNNEI. The DNA of the CDR3 is TGTGCCAGCACCCCACGAAAAGGCAGGCTGAACGAGCAGTACGTC. It specifies CASTPRKGRLNEQYV.

This clonotype was observed a handful of times. This chain joins TRBV10-3 and TRBJ2-2, with 13 bases fitting TRBD2. The CDR3 totals 19 residues. V lost 3 bases and J lost 3; bases outside the gene matches: 10. Germline V lookup: CDR1 ENHRY, CDR2 SYGVKD. The CDR3 here is CAISEWTSGGGIDTGELFF. The CDR3 region has the DNA TGTGCCATCAGTGAATGGACTAGCGGGGGTGGTATAGACACCGGGGAGCTGTTTTTT.

This clonotype occurred many times. The chain is built from TRBV30 and TRBJ1-2; no firm D call. From germline, CDR1 is GTSNPN and CDR2 SVGIG (reference sequence). Trimming removed 3 bases at V and 2 bases at J, with 22 bases between. This CDR3 has 17 amino acids. The chain's CDR3 is CAWRGPLWQDQNYGYTF. The DNA of the CDR3 is TGTGCCTGGAGGGGTCCCTTGTGGCAAGACCAAAACTATGGCTACACCTTC.

The chain uses TRBV4-2 and TRBJ2-3; the match to TRBD2 covers 7 bases. Per the germline V gene, CDR1 is LGHNA and CDR2 is YNFKEQ. This CDR3 is built from 16 residues. Trimming removed 1 base from V and 1 base from J; junction bases left unmatched: 5. The DNA of the CDR3 is TGTGCCAGCAGCCAAGTTGGGGGGGACCGCACAGATACGCAGTATTTT. This gives the protein CASSQVGGDRTDTQYF.

The rearrangement links TRBV4-1 to TRBJ1-5; D is ambiguous. The V end was cut by 6 bases, the J end by 0 bases, with 12 bases between. CDR1 is MGHRA, CDR2 YSYEKL, per germline. The CDR3 runs to 15 residues. CDR3 in DNA: TGCGCCAGCAGGCCTCACACCGGTAGCAATCAGCCCCAGCATTTT. Translating gives CASRPHTGSNQPQHF.

With regard to this clonotype: This could be a read error, since a much larger clone is one nucleotide away. The chain recombines TRBV6-2 or TRBV6-3 with TRBJ2-1, with 11 bases that match TRBD2. The CDR3 sequence is 14 residues long. Germline CDR1 is MNHEY and CDR2 is SVGEGT. DNA for the CDR3: TGTGCCAGCAGCGTAGCGGGGGGGCGCAATGAGCGGTTCTTC. It is translated as CASSVAGGRNERFF.

This clonotype was recorded at least ten times. The chain employs TRBV29-1 and TRBJ2-3; D assignment may be TRBD1 or TRBD2 (5 bases each). The V gene's germline CDR1 is SQVTM and CDR2 ANQGSEA. The CDR3 totals 12 residues. V shed 4 bases and J shed 2 bases, with 7 bases lying between them. CDR3: CSVGDPTDTQYF. The DNA for the CDR3 is TGCAGCGTTGGGGACCCCACAGATACGCAGTATTTT.

This clonotype has at least ten counts. The chain is built from TRBV6-5 and TRBJ2-3, with 7 nucleotides matching TRBD2. CDR1 is MNHEY and CDR2 is SVGAGI in the germline V gene. Trimming took 4 bases from V and 0 from J; bases not matched to a gene: 7. This CDR3 has 16 residues. This chain's CDR3 is CASSSGTTPSTDTQYF. The DNA of the CDR3 is TGTGCCAGCAGTTCCGGGACTACCCCTAGCACAGATACGCAGTATTTT.

This clonotype was recorded many times. This chain joins TRBV4-1 and TRBJ2-5; D call uncertain. The V end lost 4 bases, the J end lost 5 bases, and 11 bases lay between the germline ends. Germline V gives CDR1 MGHRA, CDR2 YSYEKL. The CDR3 contains 13 residues. Here the CDR3 reads CASSPPGRETQYF. CDR3 coding DNA: TGCGCCAGCAGCCCACCCGGTCGCGAGACCCAGTACTTC.

This clonotype was detected a few times. J is TRBJ1-1 and V is TRBV6-5; D perhaps matches TRBD1 (6 bases). Trimming pared 2 bases from V and 0 bases from J, leaving 13 bases between. This CDR3 has 16 amino acids. The germline CDR1 and CDR2 sequences are MNHEY and SVGAGI. CDR3 sequence (DNA): TGTGCCAGCAGTTACCTTGAAGGACAGCTGAACACTGAAGCTTTCTTT. This gives the protein CASSYLEGQLNTEAFF.

This clonotype was detected ten times or more. The chain uses TRBV5-1 and TRBJ2-1; 7 bases match TRBD1. The germline gives CDR1 SGHRS, CDR2 YFSETQ. This CDR3 has 14 amino acids. The junction had 8 bases not matched to a gene; V was cut back by 4 bases and J by 7 bases. The CDR3 reads CASSTLQGWNEQFF. The DNA of the CDR3 is TGCGCCAGCAGCACTTTACAGGGGTGGAATGAGCAGTTCTTC.